The source of this T cell receptor (beta chain) is a study of blood T cell repertoires in COVID-19. Study-level background: Collection of acute and convalescent COVID-19 samples took place in the United States, Italy and Spain. PBMCs, B-cell-depleted T cells, or T cells were the source of the cDNA or gDNA that made up the material.

Original methodology: Reference gene primers were amplified, and this amplification served to estimate nucleated cell counts. Sequencing used immunoSEQ multiplex PCR; TCRdb keeps in-frame clones, though not all of them. V, J and clone size derive from that table, while D and trimming were established from the DNA sequence. The sample consists of around 200,000 clones, 70% to 90% of them appearing once. The length of the CDR3 is 12 residues. Germline CDR1 SGHAT, CDR2 FQNNGV. V shed 0 bases and J shed 9 bases, with 9 bases lying between them. This chain links TRBV11-2 with TRBJ2-7; D is uncertain. This TCR was sampled from a man aged 30-40 years with acute or convalescent COVID-19. The specimen was peripheral blood. CDR3: CASSLDFSGQYF. The CDR3 DNA reads TGTGCCAGCAGCTTAGATTTTAGTGGGCAGTACTTC. Drawing the rest from reference TRBV11-2 and TRBJ2-7, the complete variable domain is EAGVAQSPRYKIIEKRQSVAFWCNPISGHATLYWYQQILGQGPKLLIQFQNNGVVDDSQLPKDRFSAERLKGVDSTLKIQPAKLEDSAVYLCASSLDFSGQYFGPGTRLTVT.